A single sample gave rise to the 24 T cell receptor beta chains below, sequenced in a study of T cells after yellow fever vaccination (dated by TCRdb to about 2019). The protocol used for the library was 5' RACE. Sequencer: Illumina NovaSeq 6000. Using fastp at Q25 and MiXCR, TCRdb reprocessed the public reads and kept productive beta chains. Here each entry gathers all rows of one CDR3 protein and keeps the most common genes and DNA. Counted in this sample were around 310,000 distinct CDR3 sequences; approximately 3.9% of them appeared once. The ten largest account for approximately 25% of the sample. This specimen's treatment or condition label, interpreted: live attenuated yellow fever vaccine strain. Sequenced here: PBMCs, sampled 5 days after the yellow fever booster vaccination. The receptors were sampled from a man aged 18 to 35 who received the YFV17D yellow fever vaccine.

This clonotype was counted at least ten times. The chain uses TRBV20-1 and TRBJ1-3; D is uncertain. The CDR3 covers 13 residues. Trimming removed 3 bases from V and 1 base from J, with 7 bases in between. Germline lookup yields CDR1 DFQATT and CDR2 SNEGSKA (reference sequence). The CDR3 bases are TGCAGTGCTAGTCCAGGTTCTGGAAACACCATATATTTT. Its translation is CSASPGSGNTIYF.

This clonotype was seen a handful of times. CDR3 residues: CASNREPNTEAFF. The CDR3 bases are TGTGCCAGTAATAGGGAGCCGAACACTGAAGCTTTCTTT. This chain uses TRBV19 with TRBJ1-1; D remains ambiguous. This CDR3 contains 13 residues. Looked up from germline, CDR1 is LNHDA and CDR2 is SQIVND (reference sequence). With 7 bases removed from V and 1 base from J, the gap between germline ends came to 10 bases. Looking up the rest from reference TRBV19 and TRBJ1-1 gives the full variable domain: DGGITQSPKYLFRKEGQNVTLSCEQNLNHDAMYWYRQDPGQGLRLIYYSQIVNDFQKGDIAEGYSVSREKKESFPLTVTSAQKNPTAFYLCASNREPNTEAFFGQGTRLTVV.

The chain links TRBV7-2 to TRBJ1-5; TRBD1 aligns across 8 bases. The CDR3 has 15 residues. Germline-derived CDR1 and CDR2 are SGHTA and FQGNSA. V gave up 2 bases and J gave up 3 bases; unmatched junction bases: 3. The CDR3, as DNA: TGTGCCAGCAGCTTAAACAGGGGGATCAATCAGCCCCAGCATTTT. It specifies CASSLNRGINQPQHF.

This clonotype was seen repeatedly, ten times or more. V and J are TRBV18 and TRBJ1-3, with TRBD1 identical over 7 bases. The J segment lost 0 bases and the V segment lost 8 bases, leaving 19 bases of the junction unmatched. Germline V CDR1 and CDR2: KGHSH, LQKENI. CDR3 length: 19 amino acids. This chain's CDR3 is CASAADRDRYLSSGNTIYF. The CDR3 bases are TGTGCCAGCGCCGCGGACCGGGACAGATATTTGAGCTCTGGAAACACCATATATTTT.

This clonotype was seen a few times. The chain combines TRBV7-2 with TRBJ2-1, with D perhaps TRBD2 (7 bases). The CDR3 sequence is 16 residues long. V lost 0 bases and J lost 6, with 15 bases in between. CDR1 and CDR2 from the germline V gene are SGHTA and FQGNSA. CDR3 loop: CASSLAGGALVNEQFF. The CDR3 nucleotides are TGTGCCAGCAGCTTAGCGGGGGGGGCATTGGTCAATGAGCAGTTCTTC. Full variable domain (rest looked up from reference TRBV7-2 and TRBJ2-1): GAGVSQSPSNKVTEKGKDVELRCDPISGHTALYWYRQSLGQGLEFLIYFQGNSAPDKSGLPSDRFSAERTGGSVSTLTIQRTQQEDSAVYLCASSLAGGALVNEQFFGPGTRLTVL.

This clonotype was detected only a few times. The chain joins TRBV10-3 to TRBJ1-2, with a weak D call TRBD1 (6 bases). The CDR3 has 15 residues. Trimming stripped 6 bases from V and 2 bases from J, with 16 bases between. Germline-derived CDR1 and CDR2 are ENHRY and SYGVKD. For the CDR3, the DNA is TGTGCCATCAGAGGGGACACCCGAGGAAACTATGGCTACACCTTC. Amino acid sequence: CAIRGDTRGNYGYTF.

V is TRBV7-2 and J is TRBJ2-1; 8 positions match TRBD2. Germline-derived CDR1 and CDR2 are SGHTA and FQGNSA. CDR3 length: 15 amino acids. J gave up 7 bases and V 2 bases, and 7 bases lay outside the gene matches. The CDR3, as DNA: TGTGCCAGCAGCTTACGGGGGGGCTTATCTAATGAGCAGTTCTTC. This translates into CASSLRGGLSNEQFF.

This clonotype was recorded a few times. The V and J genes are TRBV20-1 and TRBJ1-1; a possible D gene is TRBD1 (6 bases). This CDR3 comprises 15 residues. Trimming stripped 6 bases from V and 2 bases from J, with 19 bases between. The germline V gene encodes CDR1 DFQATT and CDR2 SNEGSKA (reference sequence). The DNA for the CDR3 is TGCAGTGCGCTGGACAGAGGGAAACCAAACACTGAAGCTTTCTTT. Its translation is CSALDRGKPNTEAFF.

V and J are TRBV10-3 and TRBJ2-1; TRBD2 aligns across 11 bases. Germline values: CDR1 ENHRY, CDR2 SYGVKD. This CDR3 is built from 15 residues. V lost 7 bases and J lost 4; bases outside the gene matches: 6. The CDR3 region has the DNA TGTGCCATCACCAACCCTAGCGGGGGGTACAATGAGCAGTTCTTC. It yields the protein CAITNPSGGYNEQFF.

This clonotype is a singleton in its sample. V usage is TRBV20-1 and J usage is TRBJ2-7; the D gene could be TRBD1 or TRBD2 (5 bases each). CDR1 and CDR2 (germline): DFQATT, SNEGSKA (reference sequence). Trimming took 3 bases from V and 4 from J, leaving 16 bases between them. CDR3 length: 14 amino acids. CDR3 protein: CSASPPKGSYEQYF. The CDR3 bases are TGCAGTGCTAGCCCTCCAAAGGGGAGTTACGAGCAGTACTTC.

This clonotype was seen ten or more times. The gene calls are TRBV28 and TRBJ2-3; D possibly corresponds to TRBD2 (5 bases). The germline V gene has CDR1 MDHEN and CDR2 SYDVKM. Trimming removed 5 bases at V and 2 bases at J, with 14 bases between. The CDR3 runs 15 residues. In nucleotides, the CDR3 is TGTGCCAGCAGTCCCCTGATCGACTACACAGATACGCAGTATTTT. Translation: CASSPLIDYTDTQYF. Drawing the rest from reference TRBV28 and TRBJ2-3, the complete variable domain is DVKVTQSSRYLVKRTGEKVFLECVQDMDHENMFWYRQDPGLGLRLIYFSYDVKMKEKGDIPEGYSVSREKKERFSLILESASTNQTSMYLCASSPLIDYTDTQYFGPGTRLTVL.

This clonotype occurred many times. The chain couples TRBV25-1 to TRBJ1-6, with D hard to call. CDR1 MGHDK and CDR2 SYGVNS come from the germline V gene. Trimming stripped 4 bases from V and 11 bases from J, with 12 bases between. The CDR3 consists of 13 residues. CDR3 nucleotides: TGTGCCAGCAGTGTCGGCCAAATGACACCCCTCCACTTT. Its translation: CASSVGQMTPLHF.

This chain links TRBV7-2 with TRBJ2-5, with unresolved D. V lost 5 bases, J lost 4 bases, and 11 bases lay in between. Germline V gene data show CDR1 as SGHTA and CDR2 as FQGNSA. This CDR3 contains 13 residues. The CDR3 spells CASSTQVLETQYF. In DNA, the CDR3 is TGTGCCAGCAGCACCCAGGTTTTAGAGACCCAGTACTTC.

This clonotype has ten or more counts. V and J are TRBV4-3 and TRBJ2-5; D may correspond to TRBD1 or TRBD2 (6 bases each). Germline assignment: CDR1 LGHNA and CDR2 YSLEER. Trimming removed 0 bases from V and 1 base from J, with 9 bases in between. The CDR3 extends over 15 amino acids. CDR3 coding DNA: TGCGCCAGCAGCCAAGATCGGGGGCTCCAAGAGACCCAGTACTTC. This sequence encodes CASSQDRGLQETQYF.

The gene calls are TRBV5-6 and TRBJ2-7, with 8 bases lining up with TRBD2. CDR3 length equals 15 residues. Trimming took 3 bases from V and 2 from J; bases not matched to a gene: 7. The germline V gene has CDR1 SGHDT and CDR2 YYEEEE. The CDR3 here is CASSYAGGEPYEQYF. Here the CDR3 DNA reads TGTGCCAGCAGCTACGCCGGGGGGGAGCCCTACGAGCAGTACTTC.

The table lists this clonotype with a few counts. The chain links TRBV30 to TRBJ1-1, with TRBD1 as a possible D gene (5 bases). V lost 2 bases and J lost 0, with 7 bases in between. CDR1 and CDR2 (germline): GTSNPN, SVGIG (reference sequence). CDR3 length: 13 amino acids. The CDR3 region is CAWSQGMNTEAFF. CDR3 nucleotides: TGTGCCTGGAGTCAGGGCATGAACACTGAAGCTTTCTTT.

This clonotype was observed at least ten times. CDR3 DNA: TGTGCCAGCAGCTTAGCACCTGGGGCTTACGAGCAGTACTTC. Its translation: CASSLAPGAYEQYF. The V gene is TRBV7-2, the J gene TRBJ2-7; D might be TRBD1 (5 bases). Germline V gene sequence: CDR1 SGHTA, CDR2 FQGNSA. V was shortened by 0 bases and J by 4 bases, with 10 bases between the two germline ends. CDR3 size: 14 residues.

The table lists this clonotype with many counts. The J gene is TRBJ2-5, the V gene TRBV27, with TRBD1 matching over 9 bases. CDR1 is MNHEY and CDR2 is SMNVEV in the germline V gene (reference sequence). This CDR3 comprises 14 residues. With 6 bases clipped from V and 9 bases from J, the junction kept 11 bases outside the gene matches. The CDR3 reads CASSLQGQGIAQYF. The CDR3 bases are TGTGCCAGCAGCTTACAGGGACAGGGTATCGCCCAGTACTTC.

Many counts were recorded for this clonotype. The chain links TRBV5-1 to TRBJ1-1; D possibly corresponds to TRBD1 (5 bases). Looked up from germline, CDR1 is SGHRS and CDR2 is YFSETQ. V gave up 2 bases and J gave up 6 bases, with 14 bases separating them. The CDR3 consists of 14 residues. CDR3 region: CASSLSTTGSEAFF. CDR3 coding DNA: TGCGCCAGCAGCTTAAGTACAACAGGTTCTGAAGCTTTCTTT.

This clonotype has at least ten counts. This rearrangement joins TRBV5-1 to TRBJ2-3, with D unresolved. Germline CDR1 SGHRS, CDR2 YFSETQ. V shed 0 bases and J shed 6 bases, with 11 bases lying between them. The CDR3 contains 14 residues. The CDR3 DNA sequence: TGCGCCAGCAGCTTGGGGTCGATCTCCGATACGCAGTATTTT. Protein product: CASSLGSISDTQYF.

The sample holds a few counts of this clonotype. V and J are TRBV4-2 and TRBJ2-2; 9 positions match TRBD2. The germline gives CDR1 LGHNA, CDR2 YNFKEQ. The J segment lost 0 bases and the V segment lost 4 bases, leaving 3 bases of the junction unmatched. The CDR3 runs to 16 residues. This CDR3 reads CASSLGTSSNTGELFF. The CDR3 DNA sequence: TGTGCCAGCAGCCTCGGGACTAGCTCGAACACCGGGGAGCTGTTTTTT.

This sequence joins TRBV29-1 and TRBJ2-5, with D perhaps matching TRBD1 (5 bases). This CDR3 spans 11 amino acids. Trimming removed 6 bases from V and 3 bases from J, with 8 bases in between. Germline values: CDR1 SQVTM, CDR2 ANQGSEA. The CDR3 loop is CSVRREETQYF. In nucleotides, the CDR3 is TGCAGCGTGCGCAGGGAAGAGACCCAGTACTTC.

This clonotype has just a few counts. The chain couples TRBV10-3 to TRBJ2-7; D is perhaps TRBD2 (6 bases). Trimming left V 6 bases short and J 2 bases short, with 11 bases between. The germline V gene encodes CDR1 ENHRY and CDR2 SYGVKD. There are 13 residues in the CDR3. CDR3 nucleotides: TGTGCCATCAGGGAGGGGATCCCCTACGAGCAGTACTTC. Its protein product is CAIREGIPYEQYF.

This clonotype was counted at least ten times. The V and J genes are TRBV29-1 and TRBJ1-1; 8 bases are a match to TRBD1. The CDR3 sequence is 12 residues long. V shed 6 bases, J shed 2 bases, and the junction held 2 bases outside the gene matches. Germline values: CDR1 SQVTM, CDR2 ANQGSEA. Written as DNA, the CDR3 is TGCAGCGTCGGACAGGGAAACACTGAAGCTTTCTTT. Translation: CSVGQGNTEAFF.